This TCR beta chain was recorded in a study of blood T cell repertoires in COVID-19. About the study: PBMCs, B-cell-depleted T cells, or T cells were the source of the cDNA or gDNA that made up the material.

Under the authors' procedure: Amplification of reference gene primers provided the estimated nucleated cell counts. The data were produced by immunoSEQ multiplex PCR, yet TCRdb's version contains in-frame clones alone and is incomplete. V, J and clone size are those of that table, while D and trimming were read from the DNA. Among about 290,000 clones listed, roughly 91% were seen once. The V end lost 8 bases, the J end lost 0 bases, and 13 bases lay between the germline ends. Looked up from germline, CDR1 is KGHDR and CDR2 is SFDVKD. The CDR3 is made up of 15 amino acids. The specimen sequenced was peripheral blood. V is TRBV24-1 and J is TRBJ2-4, with TRBD2 as a possible D gene (5 bases). The receptor was derived from a man aged 40-55 years with acute or convalescent COVID-19. CDR3 sequence: CATIRFEGAKNIQYF. The DNA for the CDR3 is TGTGCCACCATCAGGTTCGAGGGAGCCAAAAACATTCAGTACTTC.